These 10 T cell receptor beta chains share one sample of origin, sequenced in a study of T cells in women clearing cervical HPV infection. Sequencing used immunoSEQ multiplex PCR; TCRdb keeps in-frame clones, though not all of them. The sample holds roughly 20,000 clones. The sequenced material came from blood buffy coat. The origin of the receptors is a woman between 18 and 75 years old with a cervical HPV16 infection that either progressed to CIN3+ or cleared (not recorded which).

The CDR3 loop reads CASSPKVTDTQYF. The covered CDR3 bases are TGTGCCAGCAGCCCGAAGGTTACAGATACG. The gene calls are TRBV5-4 and TRBJ2-3; the D is unclear. The DNA ends 3 residues before the CDR3 does, and the rest of the CDR3 is filled in from the germline J gene. This CDR3 contains 13 residues. CDR1 is SGHNT and CDR2 is YYREEE in the germline V gene (reference sequence). V was cut by 4 bases and J by 3 bases, with 9 bases left in between.

As for this clone: The CDR3 end lies 3 residues beyond the end of the read and is filled in from the germline J gene. The chain combines TRBV29-1 with TRBJ1-2; D gene uncertain. From germline, CDR1 is SQVTM and CDR2 ANQGSEA. This CDR3 region has 12 residues. V was pared by 7 bases and J by 4 bases, with 13 bases between. The sequenced CDR3 bases are TGCAGCGCTCCAGGAGAATTCTATGGC. This sequence encodes CSAPGEFYG. The full CDR3 protein reads CSAPGEFYGYTF. The variable domain in full, with the rest retrieved from reference TRBV29-1 and TRBJ1-2, is SAVISQKPSRDICQRGTSLTIQCQVDSQVTMMFWYRQQPGQSLTLIATANQGSEATYESGFVIDKFPISRPNLTFSTLTVSNMSPEDSSIYLCSAPGEFYGYTFGSGTRLTVV.

This chain's CDR3 is CASSPSGSSTDTYTF. The covered CDR3 bases are TGTGCCAGCTCACCTTCAGGATCAAGCACAGATACC. The chain links TRBV18 to TRBJ1-2; D is unresolved. The read falls 3 residues short of the CDR3 end, and the missing part is taken from the germline J gene. Germline CDR1 reads KGHSH; CDR2 reads LQKENI. This CDR3 has 15 residues.

A remark on this clone: The DNA ends 3 residues before the CDR3 does, and the rest of the CDR3 is filled in from the germline J gene. V is TRBV12-3 or TRBV12-4 and J is TRBJ2-2, with TRBD2 as a possible D gene (7 bases). This CDR3 contains 14 residues. With 4 bases removed from V and 4 bases from J, the gap between germline ends came to 10 bases. CDR3 protein: CASSYGGATGELFF. The part of the CDR3 DNA that was read is TGTGCCAGCAGTTATGGGGGGGCCACCGGGGAG.

Note on this clone: Read coverage stops 3 residues before the CDR3 terminus; the germline J gene supplies the remainder. This chain connects TRBV18 to TRBJ1-4; D perhaps matches TRBD1 (5 bases). Germline CDR1 reads KGHSH; CDR2 reads LQKENI. The CDR3 contains 15 residues. CDR3 region: CASSPQASGANVLFF. The covered CDR3 bases are TGTGCCAGCTCACCCCAGGCTTCTGGGGCCAACGTA. Drawing the rest from reference TRBV18 and TRBJ1-4, the complete variable domain is NAGVMQNPRHLVRRRGQEARLRCSPMKGHSHVYWYRQLPEEGLKFMVYLQKENIIDESGMPKERFSAEFPKEGPSILRIQQVVRGDSAAYFCASSPQASGANVLFFGSGTQLSVL.

Turning to this clone: Coverage ceases 3 residues before the CDR3 finishes, and the germline J gene fills in the end. V gene TRBV28 combines with J gene TRBJ2-7, with D unclear. The V end was cut by 5 bases, the J end by 1 base, with 9 bases between. Per germline, CDR1 MDHEN and CDR2 SYDVKM. This CDR3 comprises 13 residues. The sequenced part of the CDR3 DNA is TGTGCCAGCAGTCCAACCGGGTCCTACGAG. This encodes CASSPTGSYE. The CDR3 in full is CASSPTGSYEQYF.

CDR3 amino acids: CAAGDRASYNSPLFF. The sequenced part of the CDR3 DNA is TGTGCCGCCGGGGACAGGGCGTCCTATAATTCACCG. The chain is built from TRBV19 and TRBJ2-2; TRBD1 aligns across 9 bases. The CDR3 end lies 3 residues beyond the end of the read and is filled in from the germline J gene. Germline V gene lookup returns CDR1 LNHDA and CDR2 SQIVND (reference sequence). This CDR3 has 15 amino acids.

A note on this clone: The read finishes 3 residues shy of the CDR3 end, and the germline J gene is used to complete it. The genes are TRBV2 and TRBJ2-1; D is unclear. The germline CDR1 and CDR2 sequences are SNHLY and FYNNEI. Trimming took off 1 base at V and 7 bases at J, with 8 bases between the two ends. The CDR3 runs 13 residues. The CDR3 loop is CASSEGIRNEQFF. The sequenced part of the CDR3 DNA is TGTGCCAGCAGTGAAGGAATAAGGAATGAG.

About this clone itself: With the read ending 3 residues before the CDR3 end, the germline J gene is used to fill in that end. V gene TRBV5-4 combines with J gene TRBJ2-5; tentatively, D is TRBD1 or TRBD2 (5 bases each). The CDR3 consists of 14 residues. Germline CDR1 SGHNT, CDR2 YYREEE (reference sequence). V lost 0 bases and J lost 5, with 11 bases in between. CDR3 DNA, as far as it was read: TGTGCCAGCAGCTTGGCCGGAGAGGGGGAGACC. It encodes CASSLAGEGET. The whole CDR3 protein is CASSLAGEGETQYF.

In the case of this clone: The observed sequence ends 3 residues before the CDR3 terminus, with the missing tail filled in from the germline J gene. The rearrangement links TRBV19 to TRBJ2-2; TRBD2 matches at 7 bases. The CDR3 spans 18 residues. Per the germline V gene, CDR1 is LNHDA and CDR2 is SQIVND (reference sequence). CDR3 bases read: TGTGCCAGTAGTATGAGCGGCGGGGGATTCTCTGGGGCCAACGTG. It codes for CASSMSGGGFSGANV. The entire CDR3 protein reads CASSMSGGGFSGANVLFF.